The clone carrying this TCR beta chain was counted between two and nine times. Antigen specificity is unknown. This record comes from a study of beta chain features in type 1 diabetes. General study points: Shorter TCRB CDR3s, moderately but significantly so, marked every one of the four CD4+ subsets in Type 1 diabetes patients.

Sequenced material consisted of expressed TCRB transcripts (all of the isolated RNA was reverse transcribed). TCRdb's table, derived via immunoSEQ multiplex PCR, lists solely in-frame clones and lacks some. Among roughly 220,000 clones listed, around 16% were seen once. Per germline, CDR1 MGHRA and CDR2 YSYEKL. The V end was cut by 6 bases, the J end by 3 bases, with 3 bases between. The CDR3 totals 11 residues. The source is a man aged 30 to 45 with type 1 diabetes. The chain uses TRBV4-1 and TRBJ2-1; D remains ambiguous. The specimen sequenced was naive CD4+ T cells from blood. The CDR3 here is CASRNYNEQFF. The CDR3 DNA follows: TGCGCCAGCAGGAACTACAATGAGCAGTTCTTC.